The clone carrying this T cell receptor beta chain has just a few counts. Its target is unknown. cDNA libraries of TCR beta carried unique molecular identifiers. T cells numbering roughly 0.9 to 11 million gave rise to roughly 0.5 million cDNA molecules. MiXCR was run by TCRdb on the PCR reads, yielding one entry per CDR3 protein. The sample has around 770,000 distinct CDR3 sequences; under 60% are singletons. The data belong to a study of post-analysis software for immune sequencing data. Whole-study context: Patients with relapsing-remitting, secondary progressive and progressive-relapsing multiple sclerosis courses were all represented. Points from the study as a whole: Controls showed lower frequencies than patients for five TRBV segments, and TRBV5-6, TRBV5-1 and TRBV20-1 were among these. The authors found that F measure strongly co-clustered same-batch samples. The study found significantly lower normalized Chao1 diversity in multiple sclerosis patients than in controls.

The trim removed 6 bases at V and 4 bases at J, leaving 6 bases unmatched. In germline, CDR1 is MNHNS, CDR2 SASEGT. This CDR3 contains 16 residues. This TCR derives from a girl aged 10-17 years with multiple sclerosis. The genes are TRBV6-1 and TRBJ2-6; 10 bases map to TRBD1. The sample comprised blood. The CDR3 protein is CASRPTGGTGANVLTF. In DNA form, the CDR3 reads TGTGCCAGCAGACCGACAGGGGGCACCGGGGCCAACGTCCTGACTTTC.